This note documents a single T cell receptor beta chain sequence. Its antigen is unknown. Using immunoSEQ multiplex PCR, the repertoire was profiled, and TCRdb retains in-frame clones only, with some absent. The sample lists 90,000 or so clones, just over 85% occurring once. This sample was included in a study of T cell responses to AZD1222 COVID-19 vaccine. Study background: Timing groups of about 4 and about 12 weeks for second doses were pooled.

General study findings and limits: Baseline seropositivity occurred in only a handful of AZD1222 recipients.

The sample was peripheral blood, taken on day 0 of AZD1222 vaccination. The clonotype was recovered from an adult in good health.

The CDR3 loop reads CASSVGVAGGVGDTQYF. In DNA form, the CDR3 reads TGTGCCAGCAGCGTAGGGGTAGCGGGAGGCGTAGGAGATACGCAGTATTTT. This chain links TRBV9 with TRBJ2-3; TRBD2 matches 10 bases. Looked up from germline, CDR1 is SGDLS and CDR2 is YYNGEE. The CDR3 spans 17 residues. The V gene end was trimmed by 0 bases and the J gene end by 5 bases; junction bases not matched to a gene: 9.